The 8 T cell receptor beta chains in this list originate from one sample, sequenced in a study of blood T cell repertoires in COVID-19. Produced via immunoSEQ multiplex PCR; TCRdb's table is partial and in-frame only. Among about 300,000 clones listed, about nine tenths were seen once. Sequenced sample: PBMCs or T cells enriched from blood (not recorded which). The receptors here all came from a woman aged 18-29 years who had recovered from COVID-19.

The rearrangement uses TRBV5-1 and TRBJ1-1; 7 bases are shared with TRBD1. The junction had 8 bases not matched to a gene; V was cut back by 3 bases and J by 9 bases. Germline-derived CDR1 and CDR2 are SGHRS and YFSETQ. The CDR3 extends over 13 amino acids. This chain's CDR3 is CASSYEGAWKAFF. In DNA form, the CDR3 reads TGCGCCAGCAGCTATGAGGGGGCTTGGAAAGCTTTCTTT.

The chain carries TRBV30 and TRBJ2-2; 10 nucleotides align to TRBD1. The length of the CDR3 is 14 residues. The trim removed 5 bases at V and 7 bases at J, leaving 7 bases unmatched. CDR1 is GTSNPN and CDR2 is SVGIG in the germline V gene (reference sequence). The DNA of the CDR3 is TGTGCCTGGGACAGGGGGCAGGTTCACGGGGAGCTGTTTTTT. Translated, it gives CAWDRGQVHGELFF.

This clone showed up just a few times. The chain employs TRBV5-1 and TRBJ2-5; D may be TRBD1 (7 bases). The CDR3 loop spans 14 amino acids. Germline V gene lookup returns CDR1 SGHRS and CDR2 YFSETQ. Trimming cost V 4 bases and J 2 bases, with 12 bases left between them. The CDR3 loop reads CASSAGQPQETQYF. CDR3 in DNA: TGCGCCAGCAGCGCGGGACAGCCTCAAGAGACCCAGTACTTC. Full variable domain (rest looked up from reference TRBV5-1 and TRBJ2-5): KAGVTQTPRYLIKTRGQQVTLSCSPISGHRSVSWYQQTPGQGLQFLFEYFSETQRNKGNFPGRFSGRQFSNSRSEMNVSTLELGDSALYLCASSAGQPQETQYFGPGTRLLVL.

For the CDR3, the DNA is TGTGCCAGCAGTTTCTCTACCGGGGAGCTGTTTTTT. Protein: CASSFSTGELFF. V usage is TRBV27 and J usage is TRBJ2-2; D remains unclear. V lost 3 bases and J 5 bases, leaving 4 bases between the germline ends. Germline V gene data show CDR1 as MNHEY and CDR2 as SMNVEV (reference sequence). The CDR3 loop spans 12 amino acids.

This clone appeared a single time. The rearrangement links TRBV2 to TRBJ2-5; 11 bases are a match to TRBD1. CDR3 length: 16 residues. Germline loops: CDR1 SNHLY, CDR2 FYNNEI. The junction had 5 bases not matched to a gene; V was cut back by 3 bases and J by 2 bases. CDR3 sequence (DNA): TGTGCCAGCAGTGACCCGGGACAGGGGGGACAAGAGACCCAGTACTTC. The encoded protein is CASSDPGQGGQETQYF.

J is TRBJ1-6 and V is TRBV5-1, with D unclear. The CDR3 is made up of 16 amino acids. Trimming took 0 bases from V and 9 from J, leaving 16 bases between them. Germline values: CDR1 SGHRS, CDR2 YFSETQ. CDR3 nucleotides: TGCGCCAGCAGCTTGGACCCAGGCTACTTTGGTTCACCCCTCCACTTT. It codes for CASSLDPGYFGSPLHF. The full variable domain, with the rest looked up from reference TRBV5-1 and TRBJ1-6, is KAGVTQTPRYLIKTRGQQVTLSCSPISGHRSVSWYQQTPGQGLQFLFEYFSETQRNKGNFPGRFSGRQFSNSRSEMNVSTLELGDSALYLCASSLDPGYFGSPLHFGNGTRLTVT.

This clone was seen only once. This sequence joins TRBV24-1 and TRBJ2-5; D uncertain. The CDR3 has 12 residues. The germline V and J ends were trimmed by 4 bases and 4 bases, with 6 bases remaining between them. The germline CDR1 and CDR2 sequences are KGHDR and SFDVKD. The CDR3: CATSDDTETQYF. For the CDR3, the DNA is TGTGCCACCAGTGACGACACAGAGACCCAGTACTTC.

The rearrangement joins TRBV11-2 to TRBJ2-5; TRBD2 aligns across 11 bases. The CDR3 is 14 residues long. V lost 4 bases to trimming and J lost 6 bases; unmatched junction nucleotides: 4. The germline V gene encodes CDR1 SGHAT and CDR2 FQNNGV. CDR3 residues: CASSSGTSGQTQYF. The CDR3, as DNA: TGTGCCAGCAGCTCCGGGACTAGCGGACAGACCCAGTACTTC.